Listed here is a single T cell receptor (beta chain). CDR1 SGHAT and CDR2 FQNNGV come from the germline V gene. CDR3 size: 12 residues. Trimming cost V 10 bases and J 7 bases; bases outside gene matches: 6. Libraries of naive CD8 cells were prepared from about 20,000 to 1,000,000 sorted cells using 10%, 30% or 50% RNA. CD8+CD4-CCR7+CD45RA+ cells were sorted as naive CD8 T cells. With listed TCR primers and previously described methods, bulk TCR libraries were prepared. TCRdb reprocessed the PCR reads via MiXCR and lists one record per CDR3 protein. The sample has some 580,000 distinct CDR3 sequences, 25% seen once. The data were obtained in a study of molecular identifiers for immune sequencing clone quantification. Study overall: In the replicates, RNA derived from 20,000 or 100,000 naive CD8 cells was divided into five parts, and four were sequenced.

The chain joins TRBV11-2 to TRBJ1-2; 10 positions agree with TRBD1. Sequencing was done on a sample of naive CD8+ T cells from blood, with Jurkat cell RNA spiked in. Indicated subset: FACS-sorted CD8+CD4-CCR7+CD45RA+ naive T cells. This receptor was identified in a human donor in good health. Some libraries in this study had Jurkat cell RNA spiked in. The CDR3 protein is CANDRGRTGYTF. In DNA, the CDR3 is TGTGCCAACGACAGGGGGCGCACTGGCTACACCTTC.